Below, 14 T cell receptor beta chains from the same sample are listed, as sequenced in a study of blood T cell repertoires in COVID-19. Profiling relied on immunoSEQ multiplex PCR, and the TCRdb table lists in-frame clones only, not all of them. The data contain some 250,000 clones, around 79% of them singletons. What was sequenced was peripheral blood. The receptors originated from a woman over 75 with acute or convalescent COVID-19.

The chain joins TRBV7-2 to TRBJ2-1; tentatively, D is TRBD1 (6 bases). The germline V gene has CDR1 SGHTA and CDR2 FQGNSA. V lost 1 base to trimming and J lost 4 bases, with 23 bases between them. The length of the CDR3 is 19 residues. CDR3 amino acids: CASSLEVRGRSGSYNEQFF. Here the CDR3 DNA reads TGTGCCAGCAGCTTAGAGGTCAGGGGAAGATCTGGTTCTTACAATGAGCAGTTCTTC.

The J gene is TRBJ2-1, the V gene TRBV5-1; TRBD2 agrees at 14 bases. This CDR3 is 18 amino acids long. The germline V gene encodes CDR1 SGHRS and CDR2 YFSETQ. Trimming at V came to 2 bases and at J to 7 bases, leaving 11 bases not matched to a gene. CDR3 loop: CASSFRGLAGASGNEQFF. As DNA, the CDR3 is TGCGCCAGCAGCTTCCGGGGACTAGCGGGAGCCTCGGGGAATGAGCAGTTCTTC.

The J gene is TRBJ2-7, the V gene TRBV3-1 (or the pseudogene TRBV3-2); the match to TRBD2 covers 10 bases. J gave up 5 bases and V 3 bases, and 4 bases lay outside the gene matches. Looked up from germline, CDR1 is LGHDT and CDR2 is YNNKEL (reference sequence). The CDR3 covers 14 residues. The CDR3 region has the DNA TGTGCCAGCAGCCAGGGACTAGCGAGCCACGAGCAGTACTTC. Its protein product is CASSQGLASHEQYF.

The V and J genes are TRBV30 and TRBJ1-1; unclear D gene. Germline V gene data show CDR1 as GTSNPN and CDR2 as SVGIG (reference sequence). This CDR3 is 13 amino acids long. V shed 1 base and J shed 5 bases, with 11 bases lying between them. CDR3 DNA: TGTGCCTGGAGTGGATTGCGAAAAACTGAAGCTTTCTTT. It translates to CAWSGLRKTEAFF. Full variable domain (outside the CDR3, taken from reference TRBV30 and TRBJ1-1): SQTIHQWPATLVQPVGSPLSLECTVEGTSNPNLYWYRQAAGRGLQLLFYSVGIGQISSEVPQNLSASRPQDRQFILSSKKLLLSDSGFYLCAWSGLRKTEAFFGQGTRLTVV.

The rearrangement links TRBV7-2 to TRBJ2-5; TRBD2 agrees at 11 bases. Germline assignment: CDR1 SGHTA and CDR2 FQGNSA. The CDR3 loop spans 15 amino acids. Trimming cost V 3 bases and J 5 bases; bases outside gene matches: 5. In DNA form, the CDR3 reads TGTGCCAGCAGCTTTGTAGCGGGAGGGGGGGAGACCCAGTACTTC. Its translation is CASSFVAGGGETQYF.

The rearrangement joins TRBV6-2 or TRBV6-3 to TRBJ2-5, with 8 bases fitting TRBD2. CDR1 is MNHEY and CDR2 is SVGEGT in the germline V gene. The trim removed 4 bases at V and 4 bases at J, leaving 5 bases unmatched. The CDR3 spans 14 residues. CDR3 in amino acids: CASSSRGGGETQYF. The CDR3 DNA sequence: TGTGCCAGCAGTTCTCGGGGGGGCGGAGAGACCCAGTACTTC.

The V gene is TRBV5-1, the J gene TRBJ2-1, with 14 bases aligning to TRBD2. The CDR3 loop spans 20 amino acids. V lost 3 bases and J lost 0; bases outside the gene matches: 11. Looked up from germline, CDR1 is SGHRS and CDR2 is YFSETQ. The CDR3 spells CASSSPGLAGVGSSYNEQFF. CDR3 coding DNA: TGCGCCAGCAGCTCACCGGGACTAGCGGGAGTGGGGAGCTCCTACAATGAGCAGTTCTTC. Drawing the rest from reference TRBV5-1 and TRBJ2-1, the complete variable domain is KAGVTQTPRYLIKTRGQQVTLSCSPISGHRSVSWYQQTPGQGLQFLFEYFSETQRNKGNFPGRFSGRQFSNSRSEMNVSTLELGDSALYLCASSSPGLAGVGSSYNEQFFGPGTRLTVL.

The sample holds one count of this clone. The rearrangement uses TRBV5-3 and TRBJ1-3, with TRBD1 as a possible D gene (5 bases). TRBV5-3 is assigned to the ORF class and has an uncertain function. The ends were cut back, 4 bases at V and 4 bases at J, with 21 bases in the middle. The CDR3 is made up of 17 amino acids. In DNA form, the CDR3 reads TGTGCCAGAAGCATCCTCTCGGGGGGGGAGCCCGGAAACACCATATATTTT. It specifies CARSILSGGEPGNTIYF.

This clone was observed a handful of times. This rearrangement joins TRBV7-9 to TRBJ1-2; 9 bases are a match to TRBD1. J gave up 7 bases and V 4 bases, and 13 bases lay outside the gene matches. The CDR3 runs 16 residues. In germline, CDR1 is SEHNR, CDR2 FQNEAQ (reference sequence). This chain's CDR3 is CASSSNVDRGMSGYTF. CDR3 nucleotide sequence: TGTGCCAGCAGCTCAAACGTAGACAGGGGGATGAGTGGCTACACCTTC.

This clone was picked up one time. The chain uses TRBV19 and TRBJ2-7, with D tentatively TRBD2 (6 bases). Trimming left V 3 bases short and J 2 bases short, with 11 bases between. Germline CDR1 is LNHDA and CDR2 is SQIVND (reference sequence). The CDR3 is made up of 14 amino acids. In DNA, the CDR3 is TGTGCCAGTAGTATCGTGTGGGGGGCCTACGAGCAGTACTTC. Protein: CASSIVWGAYEQYF.

The chain has TRBV4-2 and TRBJ1-3; weak D call: TRBD1 (6 bases). This CDR3 has 15 residues. Trimming took 4 bases from V and 0 from J, leaving 10 bases between them. The germline CDR1 and CDR2 sequences are LGHNA and YNFKEQ. In DNA, the CDR3 is TGTGCCAGCAGCCCAAACAGGGCCTCTGGAAACACCATATATTTT. It codes for CASSPNRASGNTIYF.

J is TRBJ2-5 and V is TRBV7-9; 12 positions agree with TRBD2. Germline V lookup: CDR1 SEHNR, CDR2 FQNEAQ (reference sequence). The CDR3 is 15 amino acids. V was pared by 3 bases and J by 5 bases, with 4 bases of the junction left unmatched. CDR3 in DNA: TGTGCCAGCAGCTTCCCTAGCGGGAGGGGTGAGACCCAGTACTTC. Residues: CASSFPSGRGETQYF.

The rearrangement joins TRBV25-1 to TRBJ1-1; 7 nucleotides match TRBD1. The CDR3 has 14 residues. J lost 1 base, V lost 7 bases, and 6 bases had no gene match. Germline lookup yields CDR1 MGHDK and CDR2 SYGVNS. CDR3 in amino acids: CASKKGQENTEAFF. In DNA, the CDR3 is TGTGCCAGCAAGAAAGGACAGGAGAACACTGAAGCTTTCTTT.

V is TRBV3-1 (or the pseudogene TRBV3-2) and J is TRBJ2-3, with unresolved D. Trimming took 5 bases from V and 3 from J, leaving 3 bases between them. Germline V CDR1 and CDR2: LGHDT, YNNKEL (reference sequence). The CDR3 is made up of 11 amino acids. CDR3 region: CASSYTDTQYF. CDR3 nucleotide sequence: TGTGCCAGCAGCTATACAGATACGCAGTATTTT.